The clone carrying this TCR beta chain was seen a handful of times. This entry belongs to a study of early T cells in non-severe SARS-CoV-2 infection. TCRdb called the 5' RACE reads again in MiXCR, with one record for every CDR3 protein. The data contain around 57,000 distinct CDR3 sequences, approximately 11% of them singletons. The clonotype comes from an adult who was a healthcare worker with PCR-confirmed SARS-CoV-2 infection or an uninfected control (not recorded which). Sequencing was performed on whole blood.

In nucleotides, the CDR3 is TGTGCCAGCAGCTTACGGGAGAGAACTGAAGCTTTCTTT. Amino acid sequence: CASSLRERTEAFF. V is TRBV7-2 and J is TRBJ1-1; D uncertain. The V end was cut by 2 bases, the J end by 5 bases, with 9 bases between. Germline CDR1 is SGHTA and CDR2 is FQGNSA. The CDR3 contains 13 residues.